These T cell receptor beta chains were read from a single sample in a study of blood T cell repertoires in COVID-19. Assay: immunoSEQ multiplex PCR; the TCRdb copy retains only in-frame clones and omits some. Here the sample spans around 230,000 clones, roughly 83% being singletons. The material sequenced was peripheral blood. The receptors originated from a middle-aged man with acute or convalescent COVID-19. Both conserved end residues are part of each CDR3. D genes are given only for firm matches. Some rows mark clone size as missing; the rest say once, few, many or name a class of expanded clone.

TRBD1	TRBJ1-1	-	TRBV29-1	TGCAGCGTTGAAGACCCAGGGGGAGCTTTCTTT	CSVEDPGGAFF
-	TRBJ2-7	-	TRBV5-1	TGCGCCAGCAGCCCCTTAGCGGACTCCTACGAGCAGTACTTC	CASSPLADSYEQYF
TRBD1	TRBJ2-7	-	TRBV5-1	TGCGCCAGCAGTTCCGGGACAGGGGGGAAAAAGCAGTACTTC	CASSSGTGGKKQYF
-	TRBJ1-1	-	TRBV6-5	TGTGCCAGAAAGGGGGAGCAAAACACTGAAGCTTTCTTT	CARKGEQNTEAFF
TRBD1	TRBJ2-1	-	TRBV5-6	TGTGCCAGCAGCTCCCTGGACAGGGAGTACAATGAGCAGTTCTTC	CASSSLDREYNEQFF
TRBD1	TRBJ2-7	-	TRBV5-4	TGTGCCAGCAGCTCCGACAGGGGGGGATACGAGCAGTACTTC	CASSSDRGGYEQYF
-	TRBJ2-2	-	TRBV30	TGTGCCTGGAGTGTACTGGACACCACCGGGGAGCTGTTTTTT	CAWSVLDTTGELFF
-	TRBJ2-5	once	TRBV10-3	TGTGCCATCAGTGAATCTCTGTTACAAGAGACCCAGTACTTC	CAISESLLQETQYF
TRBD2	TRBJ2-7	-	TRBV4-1	TGCGCCAGCAGCCGACCCACCGATTTAGGACTAGCGGGAGGTAACGAGCAGTACTTC	CASSRPTDLGLAGGNEQYF
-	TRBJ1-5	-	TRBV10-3	TGTGCCATCAGTGAGCAACAGGGTGGTCAGCCCCAGCATTTT	CAISEQQGGQPQHF
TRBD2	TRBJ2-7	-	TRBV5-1	TGCGCCAGCAGACCGGGACTAGCGCGCACCTACGAGCAGTACTTC	CASRPGLARTYEQYF
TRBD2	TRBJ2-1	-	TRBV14	TGTGCCAGCAGCCAAGGACTAGCCCGCAATGAGCAGTTCTTC	CASSQGLARNEQFF
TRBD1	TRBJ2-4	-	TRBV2	TGTGCCAGCAGTGATACGCAGGGGGCGGTAAACATTCAGTACTTC	CASSDTQGAVNIQYF
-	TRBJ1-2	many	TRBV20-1	TGCAGTGCTAGACCTTATGGCTACACCTTC	CSARPYGYTF
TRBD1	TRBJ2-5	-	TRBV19	TGTGCCAGTAGTGCCTCCGGGACAGTTAAAGAGACCCAGTACTTC	CASSASGTVKETQYF
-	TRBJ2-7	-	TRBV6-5	TGTGCCAGCAAGGGGGTGGAGCAGTACTTC	CASKGVEQYF
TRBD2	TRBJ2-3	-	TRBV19	TGTGCCAGTAGTGTTACAGGGGAGCGGGAGGGGAATACGCAGTATTTT	CASSVTGEREGNTQYF
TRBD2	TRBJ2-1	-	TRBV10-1	TGCGCCAGCAGCGGTGGACTAGAGGATGAGCAGTTCTTC	CASSGGLEDEQFF
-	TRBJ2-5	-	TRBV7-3	TGTGCCAGCAGCACGGGACACGAAGAGACCCAGTACTTC	CASSTGHEETQYF
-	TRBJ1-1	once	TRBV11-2	TGTGCCAGCAGCTTTATGAGAGCGGAGACTGAAGCTTTCTTT	CASSFMRAETEAFF
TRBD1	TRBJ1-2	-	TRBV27	TGTGCCAGCAGTTATCGGGACAGTCACGGGGGCTACACCTTC	CASSYRDSHGGYTF
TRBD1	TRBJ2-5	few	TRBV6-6	TGTGCCAGCAGTTACGCTAGGACAGGGAGCGACGAGACCCAGTACTTC	CASSYARTGSDETQYF
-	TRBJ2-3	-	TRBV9	TGTGCCAGCAGCGTAGACCTAGCAGATACGCAGTATTTT	CASSVDLADTQYF
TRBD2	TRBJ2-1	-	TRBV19	TGTGCCAGTACAGGGTTGGAAGCGGGAGGCGACAATGAGCAGTTCTTC	CASTGLEAGGDNEQFF
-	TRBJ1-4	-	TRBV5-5	TGTGCCAGCAGAAATAGTTGGGGAGGTAGTGAAAAACTGTTTTTT	CASRNSWGGSEKLFF
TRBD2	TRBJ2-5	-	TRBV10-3	TGTGCCATCAAGGGACTAGCGGGATCTCAAGAGACCCAGTACTTC	CAIKGLAGSQETQYF
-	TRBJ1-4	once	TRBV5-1	TGCGCCAGCCAAGAGGGGGCAACTAATGAAAAACTGTTTTTT	CASQEGATNEKLFF
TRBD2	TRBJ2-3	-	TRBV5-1	TGCGCCAGCAGCTTGCATTCGGGAGGGGACGTAAATACGCAGTATTTT	CASSLHSGGDVNTQYF
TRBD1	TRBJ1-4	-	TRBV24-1	TGTGCCACCGGAGGACAGGGAGCGGGTGAAAAACTGTTTTTT	CATGGQGAGEKLFF
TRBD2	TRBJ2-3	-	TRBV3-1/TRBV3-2	TGTGCCAGCAGCCAAGTAGGGCTAGCGGGAGTTGGAGATACGCAGTATTTT	CASSQVGLAGVGDTQYF
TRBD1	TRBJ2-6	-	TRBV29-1	TGCAGCGTTGATACCGGGACAGATACCGACTCTGGGGCCAACGTCCTGACTTTC	CSVDTGTDTDSGANVLTF
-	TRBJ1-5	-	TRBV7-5	TGTGTCAGAAGCTCGCGGACTCGCTGGCAGCCCCAGCATTTT	CVRSSRTRWQPQHF
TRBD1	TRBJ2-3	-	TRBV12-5	TGTGCTAGTGGTTTGTCGACAGGGGCTCACGATACGCAGTATTTT	CASGLSTGAHDTQYF
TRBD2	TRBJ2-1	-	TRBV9	TGTGCCAGCAGCGCCCGACTAGCGGGAGGGCCGGGTGAGCAGTTCTTC	CASSARLAGGPGEQFF
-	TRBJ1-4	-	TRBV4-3	TGCGCCAGCAGCCAAGACGCCCGGGAAAAACTGTTTTTT	CASSQDAREKLFF
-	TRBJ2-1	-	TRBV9	TGTGCCAGCAGCGTAGGGGGCTCCAGCTCCTACAATGAGCAGTTCTTC	CASSVGGSSSYNEQFF
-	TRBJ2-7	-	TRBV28	TGTGCCAGCAGATCCGAGCCTAGCGCCGGGTCCTACGAGCAGTACTTC	CASRSEPSAGSYEQYF
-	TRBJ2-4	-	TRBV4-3	TGCGCCAGCAGCCCGGAAATGGGACTAGCCAAAAACATTCAGTACTTC	CASSPEMGLAKNIQYF
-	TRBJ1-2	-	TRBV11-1	TGTGCCAGCAGCTTAGCCCGCCGAGGAGGCGGCTACACCTTC	CASSLARRGGGYTF
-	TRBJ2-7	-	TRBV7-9	TGTGCCAGCAGCTTAGTGTCTTCCAGGGGCCACGAGCAGTACTTC	CASSLVSSRGHEQYF
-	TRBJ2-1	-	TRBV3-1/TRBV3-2	TGTGCCAGCAGCCAAATTCTAGATGAGCAGTTCTTC	CASSQILDEQFF
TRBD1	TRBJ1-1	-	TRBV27	TGTGCCAGCAGTTTATTAGTGGGACAGATCTTTGAAGCTTTCTTT	CASSLLVGQIFEAFF
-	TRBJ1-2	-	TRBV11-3	TGTGCCAGCAGCCGGGCGGAGGGCAATGGCTACACCTTC	CASSRAEGNGYTF
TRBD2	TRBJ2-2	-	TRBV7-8	TGTGCCAGCAGCTTAGTACAAGTTAGCGGGAGCCAGACCGGGGAGCTGTTTTTT	CASSLVQVSGSQTGELFF
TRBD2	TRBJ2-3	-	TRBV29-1	TGCAGCGTTGAAGGGCTAGCGGGCACAGATACGCAGTATTTT	CSVEGLAGTDTQYF
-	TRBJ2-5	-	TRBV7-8	TGTGCCAGCAGCTTGGGGGAGGCGGGAGAGACCCAGTACTTC	CASSLGEAGETQYF
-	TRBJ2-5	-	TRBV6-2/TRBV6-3	TGTGCCAGCAGCCCCCAGGGCAGCGAGACCCAGTACTTC	CASSPQGSETQYF
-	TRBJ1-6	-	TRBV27	TGTGCCAGCAGCCGGGGGGGGGTTGGGTCACCCCTCCACTTT	CASSRGGVGSPLHF
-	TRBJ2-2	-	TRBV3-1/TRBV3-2	TGTGCCAGCAGCCAAGAGAGGGCCCCCCGAGGATCCGGCGGGGAGCTGTTTTTT	CASSQERAPRGSGGELFF
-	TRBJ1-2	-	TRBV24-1	TGTGCCACCAGTGACTCTAATGGCTACACCTTC	CATSDSNGYTF
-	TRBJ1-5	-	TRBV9	TGTGCCAGCAGCGTAACCCAGGGGCAGCCCCAGCATTTT	CASSVTQGQPQHF
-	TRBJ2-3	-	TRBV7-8	TGTGCCAGCAGCCACCGCCGCCAGGCAGATACGCAGTATTTT	CASSHRRQADTQYF
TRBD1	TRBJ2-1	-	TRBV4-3	TGCGCCAGCAGCCAAACGGGACAGGGGTATTACAATGAGCAGTTCTTC	CASSQTGQGYYNEQFF
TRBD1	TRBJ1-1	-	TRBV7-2	TGTGCCAGCAGCCTCACCGGGACAGGGATCACTGAAGCTTTCTTT	CASSLTGTGITEAFF
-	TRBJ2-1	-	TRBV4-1	TGCGCCAGCAGAGACTCACCCTACAATGAGCAGTTCTTC	CASRDSPYNEQFF
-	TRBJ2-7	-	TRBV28	TGTGCCAGCAGTTTTGAAAGCGTTCCTCCCTACGAGCAGTACTTC	CASSFESVPPYEQYF
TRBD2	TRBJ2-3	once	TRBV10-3	TGTGCCACCGCTCCATTAGCGGGAGCAGGCACAGATACGCAGTATTTT	CATAPLAGAGTDTQYF